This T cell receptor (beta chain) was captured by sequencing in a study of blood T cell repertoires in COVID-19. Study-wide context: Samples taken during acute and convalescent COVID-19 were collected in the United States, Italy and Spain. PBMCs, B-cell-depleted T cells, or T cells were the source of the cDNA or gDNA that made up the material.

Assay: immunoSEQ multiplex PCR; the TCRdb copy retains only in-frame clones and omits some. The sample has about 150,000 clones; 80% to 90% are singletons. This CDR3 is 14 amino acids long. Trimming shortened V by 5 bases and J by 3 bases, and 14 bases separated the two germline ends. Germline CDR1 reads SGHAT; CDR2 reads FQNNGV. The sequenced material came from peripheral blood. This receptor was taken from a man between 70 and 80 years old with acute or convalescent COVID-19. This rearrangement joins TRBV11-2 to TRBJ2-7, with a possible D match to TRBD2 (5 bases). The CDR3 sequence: CASSVPGFYYEQYF. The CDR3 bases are TGTGCCAGCAGCGTCCCGGGATTCTACTACGAGCAGTACTTC.